These 16 T cell receptor beta chains share one sample of origin, sequenced in a study of CD8 T cells in ankylosing spondylitis. Using its own MiXCR run on the 5' RACE reads, TCRdb lists one record per CDR3 protein. The data contain over 700,000 distinct CDR3 sequences, roughly 20% of them seen just once; the ten biggest clones take up 15% to 20%. Their target antigens are unknown. The study, taken as a whole, reports: Ankylosing spondylitis blood seemed to carry a telltale TCR beta motif made of under ten highly homologous variants.

The sample taken for sequencing was blood, either unsorted or a sorted T cell fraction (not recorded which). The receptors originated from a male donor with ankylosing spondylitis.

This clonotype has only a few counts. J is TRBJ1-1 and V is TRBV9; no firm D call. CDR1 is SGDLS and CDR2 is YYNGEE in the germline V gene. V was clipped by 0 bases and J by 3 bases, with 6 bases between them. This CDR3 is 13 amino acids long. DNA for the CDR3: TGTGCCAGCAGCGTAGCTGGGTACACTGAAGCTTTCTTT. Residues: CASSVAGYTEAFF.

This chain uses TRBV18 with TRBJ2-1; D call uncertain. From germline, CDR1 is KGHSH and CDR2 LQKENI. The CDR3 runs 13 residues. Trimming left V 3 bases short and J 7 bases short, with 10 bases between. CDR3 in amino acids: CASSPQRTNEQFF. CDR3 nucleotides: TGTGCCAGCTCACCCCAGCGAACAAATGAGCAGTTCTTC.

The chain carries TRBV3-1 and TRBJ1-1, with TRBD1 as a possible D gene (5 bases). Trimming shortened V by 1 base and J by 3 bases, and 12 bases separated the two germline ends. CDR1 and CDR2 (germline): LGHDT, YNNKEL (reference sequence). The CDR3 loop spans 15 amino acids. The CDR3 reads CASSQGNWGDTEAFF. In DNA, the CDR3 is TGTGCCAGCAGCCAAGGGAATTGGGGGGACACTGAAGCTTTCTTT. The full variable domain, its missing parts supplied by reference TRBV3-1 and TRBJ1-1, is DTAVSQTPKYLVTQMGNDKSIKCEQNLGHDTMYWYKQDSKKFLKIMFSYNNKELIINETVPNRFSPKSPDKAHLNLHINSLELGDSAVYFCASSQGNWGDTEAFFGQGTRLTVV.

This clonotype has at least ten counts. The V and J genes are TRBV4-1 and TRBJ1-1, with D unresolved. Germline loops: CDR1 MGHRA, CDR2 YSYEKL. V lost 4 bases to trimming and J lost 2 bases, with 11 bases between them. CDR3 length: 14 amino acids. CDR3 loop: CASSLWFVNTEAFF. Here the CDR3 DNA reads TGCGCCAGCAGCCTCTGGTTTGTCAACACTGAAGCTTTCTTT.

The chain employs TRBV29-1 and TRBJ2-3; D is uncertain. Germline V CDR1 and CDR2: SQVTM, ANQGSEA. CDR3 length: 12 residues. V was trimmed by 5 bases and J by 2 bases, leaving 8 bases between them. CDR3 region: CSVKFFTDTQYF. As DNA, the CDR3 is TGCAGCGTTAAATTTTTCACAGATACGCAGTATTTT.

This clonotype turned up a few times. V is TRBV29-1 and J is TRBJ1-5; the D gene is possibly TRBD1 (6 bases). The germline V gene encodes CDR1 SQVTM and CDR2 ANQGSEA. The CDR3 covers 13 residues. Trimming took off 4 bases at V and 6 bases at J, with 13 bases between the two ends. The chain's CDR3 is CSVGQGSGQPQHF. CDR3 DNA: TGCAGCGTTGGCCAGGGGTCGGGTCAGCCCCAGCATTTT.

The chain uses TRBV4-2 and TRBJ2-2; D unresolved. The V end was cut by 4 bases, the J end by 3 bases, with 12 bases between. CDR3 length: 15 amino acids. Germline assignment: CDR1 LGHNA and CDR2 YNFKEQ. The CDR3 sequence is CASSPTALDTGELFF. In DNA, the CDR3 is TGTGCCAGCAGCCCTACAGCGCTGGACACCGGGGAGCTGTTTTTT.

This clonotype occurred many times. The CDR3 sequence is CSASYSGPYNEQFF. The CDR3 DNA reads as TGCAGTGCTAGCTATTCGGGGCCCTACAATGAGCAGTTCTTC. The rearrangement links TRBV20-1 to TRBJ2-1; D may match TRBD1 or TRBD2 (5 bases each). The CDR3 is made up of 14 amino acids. The V end lost 3 bases, the J end lost 2 bases, and 11 bases lay between the germline ends. The germline V gene has CDR1 DFQATT and CDR2 SNEGSKA (reference sequence).

The chain joins TRBV7-9 to TRBJ2-1; D may be TRBD2 (6 bases). V was shortened by 0 bases and J by 8 bases, with 17 bases between the two germline ends. The CDR3 is made up of 16 amino acids. Per germline, CDR1 SEHNR and CDR2 FQNEAQ (reference sequence). The CDR3 DNA sequence: TGTGCCAGCAGCTTAGCTACAAGACTAGTTTCCCATGAGCAGTTCTTC. Residues: CASSLATRLVSHEQFF.

This sequence joins TRBV7-9 and TRBJ2-7; D tentatively fits TRBD1 or TRBD2 (5 bases each). Germline V gives CDR1 SEHNR, CDR2 FQNEAQ (reference sequence). The CDR3 contains 16 residues. V was shortened by 0 bases and J by 2 bases, with 14 bases between the two germline ends. DNA for the CDR3: TGTGCCAGCAGCTTAGCCGAAGGGTGGGACGCCTACGAGCAGTACTTC. It specifies CASSLAEGWDAYEQYF.

This clonotype was observed many times. This chain connects TRBV18 to TRBJ1-1, with D unclear. V was trimmed by 6 bases and J by 7 bases, leaving 15 bases between them. Germline V gene data show CDR1 as KGHSH and CDR2 as LQKENI. This CDR3 region has 13 residues. The CDR3 spells CASSQREALEAFF. In DNA, the CDR3 is TGTGCCAGCTCGCAAAGGGAGGCCCTTGAAGCTTTCTTT.

The chain couples TRBV5-1 to TRBJ1-6, with 9 bases fitting TRBD1. The CDR3 is made up of 17 amino acids. CDR1 SGHRS and CDR2 YFSETQ come from the germline V gene. Trimming took 4 bases from V and 8 from J; bases not matched to a gene: 13. In DNA form, the CDR3 reads TGCGCCAGCAGCCGAGACCCGGGACAGGGCTCTTATTCACCCCTCCACTTT. As protein: CASSRDPGQGSYSPLHF.

DNA of the CDR3: TGTGCCAGCAGCCAAGTCAGGAGCTACATGAACACTGAAGCTTTCTTT. It translates to CASSQVRSYMNTEAFF. This chain joins TRBV3-1 and TRBJ1-1; D remains ambiguous. Trimming cost V 1 base and J 0 bases, with 12 bases left between them. Germline V gene data show CDR1 as LGHDT and CDR2 as YNNKEL (reference sequence). This CDR3 comprises 16 residues.

The table lists this clonotype with a few counts. The gene calls are TRBV29-1 and TRBJ2-1; perhaps TRBD2 as D (5 bases). The V gene's germline CDR1 is SQVTM and CDR2 ANQGSEA. The CDR3 runs to 17 residues. The V gene lost 0 bases and the J gene lost 1 base, with 16 bases spanning the gap. CDR3 bases: TGCAGCGTTGAAGATCGGGGTGGCGGGCCTTCCTACAATGAGCAGTTCTTC. This translates into CSVEDRGGGPSYNEQFF.

This clonotype was detected a few times. This chain links TRBV19 with TRBJ1-5, with 7 bases aligning to TRBD1. V gave up 2 bases and J gave up 1 base; unmatched junction bases: 8. This CDR3 is built from 17 residues. Germline CDR1 is LNHDA and CDR2 is SQIVND (reference sequence). CDR3 amino acids: CASSIRSRGQSNQPQHF. The CDR3 coding sequence is TGTGCCAGTAGTATAAGGTCGAGGGGACAGAGCAATCAGCCCCAGCATTTT.

This clonotype was counted a few times. The chain carries TRBV29-1 and TRBJ2-7, with a weak D call TRBD1 (5 bases). CDR1 is SQVTM and CDR2 is ANQGSEA in the germline V gene. The CDR3 totals 15 residues. Trimming stripped 4 bases from V and 3 bases from J, with 19 bases between. CDR3: CSVVGPGLVGYEQYF. Written as DNA, the CDR3 is TGCAGCGTTGTGGGGCCAGGGCTAGTCGGCTACGAGCAGTACTTC.